Sequencing of this T cell receptor beta chain was carried out in a study of shared clonotypes between healthy human individuals. In the study's own analysis: Quality scores were absent from the junction-only immunoSEQ sequences, so filtering differed. Using immunoSEQ multiplex PCR, the repertoire was profiled, and TCRdb retains in-frame clones only, with some absent. The DNA was the basis for D and trimming; V, J and clone size are from that table. The sample shows about 380,000 clones, approximately 97% of them seen only once. The V and J ends lost 4 bases and 1 base respectively, with 8 bases between them. The CDR3 has 13 residues. Germline V gene lookup returns CDR1 SGDLS and CDR2 YYNGEE.

What was sequenced was memory CD8+ T cells sorted from blood. Described subset: CD45RO+ cells pooled with CCR7-negative TemRA cells. The clonotype originates from a man aged 30-40 years in good health. V gene TRBV9 combines with J gene TRBJ1-1; unclear D gene. This CDR3 is CASSPSGNTEAFF. Written as DNA, the CDR3 is TGTGCCAGCAGCCCCTCCGGGAACACTGAAGCTTTCTTT.